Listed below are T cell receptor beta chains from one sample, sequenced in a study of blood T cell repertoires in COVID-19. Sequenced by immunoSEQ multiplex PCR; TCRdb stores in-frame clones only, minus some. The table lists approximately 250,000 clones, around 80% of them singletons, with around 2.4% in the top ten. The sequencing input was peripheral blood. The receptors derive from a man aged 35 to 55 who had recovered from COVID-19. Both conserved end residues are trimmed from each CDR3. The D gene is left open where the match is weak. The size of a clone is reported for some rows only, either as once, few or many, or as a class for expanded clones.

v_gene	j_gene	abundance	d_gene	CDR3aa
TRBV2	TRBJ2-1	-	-	ASSEYLKGDEQF
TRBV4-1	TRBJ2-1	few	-	ASSPGHNSYNEQF
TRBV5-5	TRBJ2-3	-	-	ASSYRAGVGTDTQY
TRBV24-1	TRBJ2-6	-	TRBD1	ATSDLPRGLGSGANVLT
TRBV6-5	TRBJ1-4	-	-	ASTPTDIDEKLF
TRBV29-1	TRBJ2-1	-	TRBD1	SVSGTGAPNEQF
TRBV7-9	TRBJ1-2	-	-	ASRSSGAANYGYT
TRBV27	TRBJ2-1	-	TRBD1	ASSRTGYNEQF
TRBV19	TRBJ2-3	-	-	ASSTQIRDTQY
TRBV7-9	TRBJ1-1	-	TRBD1	ASSPTGDRTEAF
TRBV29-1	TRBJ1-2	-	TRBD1	SGGTEPTGYT
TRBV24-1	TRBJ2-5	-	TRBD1	ATSDPGQGGETQY
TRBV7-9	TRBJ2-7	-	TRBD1	ASSPGQGRSYEQY
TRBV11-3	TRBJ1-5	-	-	ASSLVLSHPQPQH
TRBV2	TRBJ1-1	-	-	ASSLRGSTEAF
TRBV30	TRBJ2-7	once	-	AWSGPRDTDFYEQY
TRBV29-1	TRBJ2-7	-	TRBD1	SVPGQGTYEQY
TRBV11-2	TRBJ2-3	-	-	ASSFRGDTQY
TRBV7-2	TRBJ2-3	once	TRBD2	ASSLYRGEVTDTQY
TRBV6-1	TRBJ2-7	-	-	ASSEVTGNEQY
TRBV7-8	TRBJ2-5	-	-	ASSSTTRYLTTAQY
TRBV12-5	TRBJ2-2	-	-	ASGSPGGFNTGELF
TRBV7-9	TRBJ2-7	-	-	ASSPTQGLIYEQY
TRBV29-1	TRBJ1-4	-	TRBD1	SVGRTGTNEKLF
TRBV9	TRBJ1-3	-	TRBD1	ASSGRTGYSGNTIY
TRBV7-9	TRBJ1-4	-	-	ASSSKAREPEKLF
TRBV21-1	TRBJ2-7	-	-	ASSSGQGGLYEQY
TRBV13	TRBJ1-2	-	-	ASSLIGVGGYT
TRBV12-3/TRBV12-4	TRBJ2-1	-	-	ASSPGGSNEQF
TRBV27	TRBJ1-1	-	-	ASSRLGQLNTEAF
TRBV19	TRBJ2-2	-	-	ATTRDWSDTGELF
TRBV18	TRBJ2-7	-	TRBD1	ASSPGQGFHEQY
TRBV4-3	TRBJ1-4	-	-	ASSPSRPTSIKEKLF
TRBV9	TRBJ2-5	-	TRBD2	ASSVDTSGGETQY
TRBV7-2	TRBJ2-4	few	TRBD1	ASSSRDRGLLAKNIQY
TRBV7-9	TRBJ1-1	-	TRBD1	ASSSDQGAGTEAF
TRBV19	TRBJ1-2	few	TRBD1	ASSHAGRGNYGYT
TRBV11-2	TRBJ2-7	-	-	ASSGGMEGIWTYEQY
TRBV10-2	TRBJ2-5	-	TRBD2	ASSGNVYGGGAGETQY
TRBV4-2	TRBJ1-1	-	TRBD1	ASSQDRGRGVTEAF
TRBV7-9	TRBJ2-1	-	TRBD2	ASSRPSGSSNEQF
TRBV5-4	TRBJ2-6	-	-	ASSLLSSGANVLT
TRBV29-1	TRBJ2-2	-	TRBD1	SVLGDRDTGELF
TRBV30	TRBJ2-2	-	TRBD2	ACQRERGGELF
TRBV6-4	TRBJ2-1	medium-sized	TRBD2	ASSDSMGLDYNEQF
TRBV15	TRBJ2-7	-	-	ATRVGTIAPQY
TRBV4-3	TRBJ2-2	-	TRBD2	ASSHGTSIAGELF
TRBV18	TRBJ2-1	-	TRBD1	ASSLGTGGRNEQF
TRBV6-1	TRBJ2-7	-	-	ASSELAYSYEQY
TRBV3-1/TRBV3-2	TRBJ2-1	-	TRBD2	ASKIQRGGNEQF